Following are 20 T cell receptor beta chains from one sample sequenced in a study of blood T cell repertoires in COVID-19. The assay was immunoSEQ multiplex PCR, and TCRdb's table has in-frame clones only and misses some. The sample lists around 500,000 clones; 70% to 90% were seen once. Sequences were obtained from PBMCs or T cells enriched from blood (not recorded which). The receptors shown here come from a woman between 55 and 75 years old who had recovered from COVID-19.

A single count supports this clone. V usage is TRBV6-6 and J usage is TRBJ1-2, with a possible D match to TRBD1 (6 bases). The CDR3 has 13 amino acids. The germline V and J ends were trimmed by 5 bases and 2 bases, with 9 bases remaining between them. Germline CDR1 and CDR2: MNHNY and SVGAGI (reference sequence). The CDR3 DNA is TGTGCCAGCAGTCTAGACAGGAACTATGGCTACACCTTC. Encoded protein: CASSLDRNYGYTF.

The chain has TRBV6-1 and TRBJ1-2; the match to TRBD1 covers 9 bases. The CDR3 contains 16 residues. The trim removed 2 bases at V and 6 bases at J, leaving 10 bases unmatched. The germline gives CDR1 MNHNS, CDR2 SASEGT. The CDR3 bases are TGTGCCAGCAGTGAACGCCGGGGGACAGGGAACAATGGCTACACCTTC. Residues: CASSERRGTGNNGYTF.

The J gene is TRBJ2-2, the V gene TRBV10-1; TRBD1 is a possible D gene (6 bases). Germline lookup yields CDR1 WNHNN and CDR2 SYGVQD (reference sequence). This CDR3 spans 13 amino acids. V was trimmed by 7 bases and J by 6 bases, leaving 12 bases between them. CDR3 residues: CASTQGLAGELFF. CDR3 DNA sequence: TGCGCCAGCACCCAGGGGTTAGCCGGGGAGCTGTTTTTT.

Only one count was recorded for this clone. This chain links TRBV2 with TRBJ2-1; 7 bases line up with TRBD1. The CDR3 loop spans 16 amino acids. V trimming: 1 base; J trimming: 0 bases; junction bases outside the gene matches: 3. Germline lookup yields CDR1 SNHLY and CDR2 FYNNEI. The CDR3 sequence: CASSEGAGGSYNEQFF. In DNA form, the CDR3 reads TGTGCCAGCAGTGAAGGGGCAGGGGGCTCCTACAATGAGCAGTTCTTC.

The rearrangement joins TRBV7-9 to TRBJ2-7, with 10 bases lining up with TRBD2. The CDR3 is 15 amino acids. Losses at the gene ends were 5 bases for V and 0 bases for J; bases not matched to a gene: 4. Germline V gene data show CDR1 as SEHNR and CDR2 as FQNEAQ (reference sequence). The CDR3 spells CASSASGGVSYEQYF. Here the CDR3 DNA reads TGTGCCAGCAGCGCGAGCGGGGGGGTCTCCTACGAGCAGTACTTC. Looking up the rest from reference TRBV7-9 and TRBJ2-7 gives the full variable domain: DTGVSQNPRHKITKRGQNVTFRCDPISEHNRLYWYRQTLGQGPEFLTYFQNEAQLEKSRLLSDRFSAERPKGSFSTLEIQRTEQGDSAMYLCASSASGGVSYEQYFGPGTRLTVT.

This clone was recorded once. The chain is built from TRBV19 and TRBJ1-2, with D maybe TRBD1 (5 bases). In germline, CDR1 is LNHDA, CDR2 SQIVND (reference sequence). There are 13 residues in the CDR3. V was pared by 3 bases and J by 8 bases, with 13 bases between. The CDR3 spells CASSIWQGDGYTF. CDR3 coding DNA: TGTGCCAGTAGTATCTGGCAGGGTGACGGCTACACCTTC.

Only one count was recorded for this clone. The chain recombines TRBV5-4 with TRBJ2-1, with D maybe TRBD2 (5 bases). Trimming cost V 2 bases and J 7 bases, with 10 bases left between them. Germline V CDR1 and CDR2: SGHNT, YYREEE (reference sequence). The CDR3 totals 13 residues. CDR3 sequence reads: CASSLVGVNEQFF. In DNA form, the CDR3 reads TGTGCCAGCAGCTTAGTGGGAGTTAATGAGCAGTTCTTC.

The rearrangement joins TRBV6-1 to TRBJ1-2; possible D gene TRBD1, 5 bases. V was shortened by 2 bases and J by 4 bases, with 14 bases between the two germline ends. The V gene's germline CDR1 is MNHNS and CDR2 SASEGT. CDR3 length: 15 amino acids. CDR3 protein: CASSEIQAFGYGYTF. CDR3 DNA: TGTGCCAGCAGTGAAATACAGGCATTCGGCTATGGCTACACCTTC.

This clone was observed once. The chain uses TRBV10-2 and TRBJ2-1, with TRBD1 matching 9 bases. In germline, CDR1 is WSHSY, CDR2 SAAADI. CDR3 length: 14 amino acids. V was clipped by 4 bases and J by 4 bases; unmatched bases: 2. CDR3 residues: CASSGTGAYNEQFF. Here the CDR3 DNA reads TGCGCCAGCAGTGGGACAGGGGCTTACAATGAGCAGTTCTTC.

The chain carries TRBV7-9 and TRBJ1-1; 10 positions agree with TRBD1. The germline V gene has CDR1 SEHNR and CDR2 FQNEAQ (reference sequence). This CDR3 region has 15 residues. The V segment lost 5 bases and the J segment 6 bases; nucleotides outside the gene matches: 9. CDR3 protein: CASSILPGTGAEAFF. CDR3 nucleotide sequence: TGTGCCAGCAGCATCCTTCCCGGGACAGGGGCTGAAGCTTTCTTT.

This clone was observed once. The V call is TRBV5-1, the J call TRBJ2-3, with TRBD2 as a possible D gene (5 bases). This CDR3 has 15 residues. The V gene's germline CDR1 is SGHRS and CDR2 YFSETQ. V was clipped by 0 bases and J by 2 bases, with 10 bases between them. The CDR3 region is CASSLVAGPTDTQYF. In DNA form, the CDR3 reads TGCGCCAGCAGCTTGGTTGCGGGCCCCACAGATACGCAGTATTTT.

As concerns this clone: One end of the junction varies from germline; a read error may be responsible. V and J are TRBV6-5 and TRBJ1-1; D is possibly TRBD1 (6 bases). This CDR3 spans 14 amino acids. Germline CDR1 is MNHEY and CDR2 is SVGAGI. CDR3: CASGYTGLDTEAFF. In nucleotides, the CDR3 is TGTGCCAGCGGTTATACAGGGCTTGACACTGAAGCTTTCTTT.

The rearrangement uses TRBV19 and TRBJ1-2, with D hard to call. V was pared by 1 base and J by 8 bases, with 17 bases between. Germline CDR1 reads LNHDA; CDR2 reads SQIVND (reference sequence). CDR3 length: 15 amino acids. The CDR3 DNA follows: TGTGCCAGTAGTATAGGCCGGGGATCCAATACCGGCTACACCTTC. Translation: CASSIGRGSNTGYTF.

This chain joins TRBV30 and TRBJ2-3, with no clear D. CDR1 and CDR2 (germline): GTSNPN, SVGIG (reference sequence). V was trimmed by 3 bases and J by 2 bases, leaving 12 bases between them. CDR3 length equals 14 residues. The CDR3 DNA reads TGTGCCTGGAGCCCCTCGAGTACCACAGATACGCAGTATTTT. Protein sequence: CAWSPSSTTDTQYF. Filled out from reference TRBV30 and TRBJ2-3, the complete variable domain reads SQTIHQWPATLVQPVGSPLSLECTVEGTSNPNLYWYRQAAGRGLQLLFYSVGIGQISSEVPQNLSASRPQDRQFILSSKKLLLSDSGFYLCAWSPSSTTDTQYFGPGTRLTVL.

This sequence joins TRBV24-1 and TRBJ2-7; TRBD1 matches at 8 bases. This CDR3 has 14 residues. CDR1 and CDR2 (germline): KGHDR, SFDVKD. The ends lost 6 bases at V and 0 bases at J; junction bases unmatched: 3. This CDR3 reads CATSPGTGSYEQYF. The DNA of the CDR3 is TGTGCCACCAGTCCCGGGACAGGCTCCTACGAGCAGTACTTC.

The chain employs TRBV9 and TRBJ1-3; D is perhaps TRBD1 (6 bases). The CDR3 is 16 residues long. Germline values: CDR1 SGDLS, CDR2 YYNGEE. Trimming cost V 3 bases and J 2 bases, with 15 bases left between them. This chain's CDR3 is CASSAGDRLTGNTIYF. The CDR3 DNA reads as TGTGCCAGCAGCGCGGGCGACAGGCTAACTGGAAACACCATATATTTT.

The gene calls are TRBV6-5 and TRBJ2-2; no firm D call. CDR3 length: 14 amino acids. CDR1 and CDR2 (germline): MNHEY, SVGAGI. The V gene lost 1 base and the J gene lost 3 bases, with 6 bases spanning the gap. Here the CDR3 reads CASSYFQDTGELFF. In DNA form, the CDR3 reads TGTGCCAGCAGTTACTTCCAGGACACCGGGGAGCTGTTTTTT.

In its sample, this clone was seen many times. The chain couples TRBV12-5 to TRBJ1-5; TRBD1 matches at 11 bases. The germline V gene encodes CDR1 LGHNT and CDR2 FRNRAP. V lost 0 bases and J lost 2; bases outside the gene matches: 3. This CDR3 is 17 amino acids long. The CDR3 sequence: CASGLVGQGAGNQPQHF. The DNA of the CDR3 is TGTGCTAGTGGTTTGGTAGGACAGGGGGCGGGCAATCAGCCCCAGCATTTT.

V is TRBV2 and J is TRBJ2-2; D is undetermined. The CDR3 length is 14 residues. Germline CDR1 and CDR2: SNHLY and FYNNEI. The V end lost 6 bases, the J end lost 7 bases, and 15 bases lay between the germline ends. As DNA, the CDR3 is TGTGCCAGCAGGGCCCGCGCCGAGGTCGGGGAGCTGTTTTTT. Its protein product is CASRARAEVGELFF.

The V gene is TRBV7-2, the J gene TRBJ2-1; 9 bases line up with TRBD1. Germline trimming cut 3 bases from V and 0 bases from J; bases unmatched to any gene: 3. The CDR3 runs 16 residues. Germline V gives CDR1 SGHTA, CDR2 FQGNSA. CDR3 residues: CASSFKGQGSYNEQFF. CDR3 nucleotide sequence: TGTGCCAGCAGCTTTAAGGGACAGGGCTCCTACAATGAGCAGTTCTTC.